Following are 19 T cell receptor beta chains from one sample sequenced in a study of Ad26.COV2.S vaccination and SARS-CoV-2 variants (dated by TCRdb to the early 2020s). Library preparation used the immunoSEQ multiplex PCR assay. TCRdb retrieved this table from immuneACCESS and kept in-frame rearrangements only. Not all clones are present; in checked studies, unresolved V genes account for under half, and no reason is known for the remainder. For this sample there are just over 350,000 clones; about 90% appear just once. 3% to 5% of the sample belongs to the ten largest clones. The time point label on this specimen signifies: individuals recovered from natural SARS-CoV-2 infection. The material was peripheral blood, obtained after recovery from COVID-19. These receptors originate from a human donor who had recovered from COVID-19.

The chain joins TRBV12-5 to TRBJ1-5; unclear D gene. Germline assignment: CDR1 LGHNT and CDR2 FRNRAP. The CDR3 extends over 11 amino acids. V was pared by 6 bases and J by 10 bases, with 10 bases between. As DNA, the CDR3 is TGTGCTAGTGGCCCCAAGATACCCCAGCATTTT. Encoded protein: CASGPKIPQHF.

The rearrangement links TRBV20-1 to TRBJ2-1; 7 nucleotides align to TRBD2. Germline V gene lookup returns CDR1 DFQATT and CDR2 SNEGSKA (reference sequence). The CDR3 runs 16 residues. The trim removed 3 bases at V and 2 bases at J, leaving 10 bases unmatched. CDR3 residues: CSASSNGRGAYNEQFF. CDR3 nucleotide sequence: TGCAGTGCTAGTTCCAATGGCCGGGGGGCCTACAATGAGCAGTTCTTC.

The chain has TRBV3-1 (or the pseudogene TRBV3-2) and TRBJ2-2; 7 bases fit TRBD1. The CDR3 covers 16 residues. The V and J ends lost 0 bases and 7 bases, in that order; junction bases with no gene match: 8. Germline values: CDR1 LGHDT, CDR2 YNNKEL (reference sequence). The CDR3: CASSQDNRGTSGELFF. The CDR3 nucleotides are TGTGCCAGCAGCCAAGATAACAGGGGTACCAGCGGGGAGCTGTTTTTT.

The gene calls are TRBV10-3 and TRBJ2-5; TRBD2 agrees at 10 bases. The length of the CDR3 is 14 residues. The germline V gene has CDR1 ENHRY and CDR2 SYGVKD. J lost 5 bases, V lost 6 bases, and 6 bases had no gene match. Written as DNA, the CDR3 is TGTGCCATCAGCCTAGCGGGGGCAGGGGAGACCCAGTACTTC. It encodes CAISLAGAGETQYF.

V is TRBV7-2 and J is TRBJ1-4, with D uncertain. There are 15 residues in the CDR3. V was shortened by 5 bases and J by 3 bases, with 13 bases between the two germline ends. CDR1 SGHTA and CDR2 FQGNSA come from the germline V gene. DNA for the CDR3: TGTGCCAGCAGCATAATGGCCCTGGCTAATGAAAAACTGTTTTTT. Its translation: CASSIMALANEKLFF.

CDR3 nucleotide sequence: TGCGCCAGCAGCCGTAATGTAGGACAGACCTACAATGAGCAGTTCTTC. Translating it yields CASSRNVGQTYNEQFF. J is TRBJ2-1 and V is TRBV4-1; perhaps TRBD1 as D (6 bases). Germline CDR1 reads MGHRA; CDR2 reads YSYEKL. This CDR3 has 16 residues. V dropped 4 bases and J dropped 2 bases, with 15 bases sitting between them.

CDR3 sequence: CASRPPGTENQPQHF. The CDR3 bases are TGTGCCAGCAGACCCCCCGGGACAGAAAATCAGCCCCAGCATTTT. The gene calls are TRBV7-2 and TRBJ1-5, with 7 bases identical to TRBD1. V shed 6 bases, J shed 4 bases, and the junction held 9 bases outside the gene matches. In germline, CDR1 is SGHTA, CDR2 FQGNSA. This CDR3 spans 15 amino acids.

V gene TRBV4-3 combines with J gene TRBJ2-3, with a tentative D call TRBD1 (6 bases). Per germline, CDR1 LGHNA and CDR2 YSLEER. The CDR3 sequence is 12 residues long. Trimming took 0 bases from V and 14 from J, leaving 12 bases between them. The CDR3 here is CASSQDQGSRYF. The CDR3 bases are TGCGCCAGCAGCCAAGATCAGGGGTCCCGGTATTTT.

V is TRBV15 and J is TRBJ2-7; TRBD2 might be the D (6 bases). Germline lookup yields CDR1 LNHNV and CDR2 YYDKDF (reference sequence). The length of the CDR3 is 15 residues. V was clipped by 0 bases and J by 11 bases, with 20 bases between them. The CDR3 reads CATSRDGGLERGKYF. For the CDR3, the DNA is TGTGCCACCAGCAGAGATGGGGGGTTAGAGAGGGGAAAGTACTTC.

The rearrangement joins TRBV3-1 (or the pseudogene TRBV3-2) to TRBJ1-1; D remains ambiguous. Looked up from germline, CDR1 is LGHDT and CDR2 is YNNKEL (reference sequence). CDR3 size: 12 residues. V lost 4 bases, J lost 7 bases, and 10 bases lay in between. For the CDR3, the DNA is TGTGCCAGCAGCCCCGGAGGGATTGAAGCTTTCTTT. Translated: CASSPGGIEAFF.

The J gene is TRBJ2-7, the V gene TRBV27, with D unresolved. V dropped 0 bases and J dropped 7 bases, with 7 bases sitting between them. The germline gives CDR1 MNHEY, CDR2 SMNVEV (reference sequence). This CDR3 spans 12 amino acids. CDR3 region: CASSLSTGEQYF. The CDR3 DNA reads TGTGCCAGCAGTTTATCGACCGGAGAGCAGTACTTC.

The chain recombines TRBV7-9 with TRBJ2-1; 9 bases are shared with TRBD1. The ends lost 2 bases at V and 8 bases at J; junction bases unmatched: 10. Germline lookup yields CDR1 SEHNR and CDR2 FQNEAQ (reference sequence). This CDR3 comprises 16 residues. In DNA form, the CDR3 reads TGTGCCAGCAGCTTAATCCCGGGACAGGGCTCCGATGAGCAGTTCTTC. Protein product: CASSLIPGQGSDEQFF. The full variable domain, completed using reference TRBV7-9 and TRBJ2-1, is DTGVSQNPRHKITKRGQNVTFRCDPISEHNRLYWYRQTLGQGPEFLTYFQNEAQLEKSRLLSDRFSAERPKGSFSTLEIQRTEQGDSAMYLCASSLIPGQGSDEQFFGPGTRLTVL.

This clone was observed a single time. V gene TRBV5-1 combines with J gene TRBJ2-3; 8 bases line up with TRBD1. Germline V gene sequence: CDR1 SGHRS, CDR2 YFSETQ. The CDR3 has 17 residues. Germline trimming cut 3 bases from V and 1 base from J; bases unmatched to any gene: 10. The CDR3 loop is CASSYTAGTGGTDTQYF. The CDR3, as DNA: TGCGCCAGCAGCTACACAGCCGGGACAGGCGGCACAGATACGCAGTATTTT.

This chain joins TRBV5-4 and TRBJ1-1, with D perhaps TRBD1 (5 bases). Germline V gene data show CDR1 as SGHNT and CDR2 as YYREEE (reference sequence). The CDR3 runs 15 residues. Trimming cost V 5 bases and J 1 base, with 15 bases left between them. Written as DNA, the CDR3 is TGTGCCAGCAGTTTATCTTTCGGGACGAACACTGAAGCTTTCTTT. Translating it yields CASSLSFGTNTEAFF.

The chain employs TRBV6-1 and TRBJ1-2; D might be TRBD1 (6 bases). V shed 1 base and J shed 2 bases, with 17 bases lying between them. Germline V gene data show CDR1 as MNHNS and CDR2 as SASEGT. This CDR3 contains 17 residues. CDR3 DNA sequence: TGTGCCAGCAGTGAAGGGTTAGGGGGACTTCCAAACTATGGCTACACCTTC. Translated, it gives CASSEGLGGLPNYGYTF.

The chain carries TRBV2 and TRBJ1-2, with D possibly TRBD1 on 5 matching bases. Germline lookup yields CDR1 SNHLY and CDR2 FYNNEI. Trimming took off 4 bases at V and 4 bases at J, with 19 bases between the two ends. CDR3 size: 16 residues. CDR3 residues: CASSVPSTAPRYGYTF. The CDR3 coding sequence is TGTGCCAGCAGTGTCCCCTCGACAGCTCCCCGCTATGGCTACACCTTC.

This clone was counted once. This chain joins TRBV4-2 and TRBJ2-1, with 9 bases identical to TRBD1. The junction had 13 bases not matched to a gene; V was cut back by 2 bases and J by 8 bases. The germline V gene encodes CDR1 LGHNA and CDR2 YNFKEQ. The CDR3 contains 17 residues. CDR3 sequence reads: CASSQPPGQGSADEQFF. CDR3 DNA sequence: TGTGCCAGCAGCCAACCACCGGGACAGGGCTCGGCGGATGAGCAGTTCTTC.

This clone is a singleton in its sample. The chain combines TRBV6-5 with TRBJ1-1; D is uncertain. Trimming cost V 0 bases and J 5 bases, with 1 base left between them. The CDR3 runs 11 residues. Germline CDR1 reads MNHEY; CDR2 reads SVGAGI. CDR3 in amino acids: CASSYSTEAFF. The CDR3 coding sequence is TGTGCCAGCAGTTACTCGACTGAAGCTTTCTTT.

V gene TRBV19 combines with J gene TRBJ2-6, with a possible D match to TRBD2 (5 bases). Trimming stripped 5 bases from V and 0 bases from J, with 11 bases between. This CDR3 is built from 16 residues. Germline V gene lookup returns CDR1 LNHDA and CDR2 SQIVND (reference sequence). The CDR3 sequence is CASSAQEGSGANVLTF. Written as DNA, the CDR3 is TGTGCCAGTAGTGCCCAAGAGGGCTCTGGGGCCAACGTCCTGACTTTC.